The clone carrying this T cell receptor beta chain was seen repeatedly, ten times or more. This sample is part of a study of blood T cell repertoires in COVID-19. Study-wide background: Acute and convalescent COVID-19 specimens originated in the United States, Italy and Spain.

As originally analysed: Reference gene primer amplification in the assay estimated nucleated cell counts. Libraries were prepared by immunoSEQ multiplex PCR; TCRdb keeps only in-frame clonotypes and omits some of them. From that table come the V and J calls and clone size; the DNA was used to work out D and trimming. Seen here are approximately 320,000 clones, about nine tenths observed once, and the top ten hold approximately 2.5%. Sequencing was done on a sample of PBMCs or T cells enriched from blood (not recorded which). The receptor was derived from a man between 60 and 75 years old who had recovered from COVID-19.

CDR3 sequence reads: CASSPGLAGGKRNTGELFF. The CDR3 DNA sequence: TGTGCCAGCAGCCCGGGACTAGCGGGAGGGAAACGAAACACCGGGGAGCTGTTTTTT. This chain uses TRBV13 with TRBJ2-2; 16 bases fit TRBD2. With V trimmed by 5 bases and J by 2 bases, 8 bases remained unmatched. The CDR3 is 19 amino acids. The germline V gene has CDR1 PRHDT and CDR2 FYEKMQ (reference sequence).